One and the same sample provided the 20 T cell receptor beta chains below, sequenced in a study of blood T cells in healthy people across ages (dated by TCRdb to about 2015). The library was produced with 5' RACE. Instrument used: Illumina HiSeq 2500. A second PCR of roughly 7 to 12 cycles was performed with a sample-barcoded 5' primer and a J-beta primer mix. Starting from the raw public reads, TCRdb applied fastp trimming at Q25, assembled clones with MiXCR and retained in-frame beta chains. One record per CDR3 amino acid sequence lists the most common genes and DNA. The sample table holds more than 650,000 distinct CDR3 sequences, of which roughly 25% were seen once. The top ten clonotypes cover 3% of the sample. These data are also associated with another study on T cells of mothers and their children.

Sample: blood. All receptors derive from a boy aged 5-17 years in good health.

CDR3 sequence reads: CASSEWGTGRNEQYF. In DNA, the CDR3 is TGTGCCAGCAGTGAATGGGGGACAGGGAGGAACGAGCAGTACTTC. V and J are TRBV2 and TRBJ2-7; 9 bases match TRBD1. This CDR3 region has 15 residues. The V gene's germline CDR1 is SNHLY and CDR2 FYNNEI. V dropped 2 bases and J dropped 5; count of bases not matched to a gene: 7.

This clonotype was counted a few times. The CDR3 reads CASPDGTTENSPLHF. The CDR3 DNA is TGTGCCAGCCCCGACGGGACAACAGAAAATTCACCCCTCCACTTT. The chain recombines TRBV21-1 with TRBJ1-6; whether TRBD1, the table's D call, matches the DNA was not checked. TRBV21-1 counts as a pseudogene. The CDR3 has 15 amino acids.

The J gene is TRBJ1-4, the V gene TRBV10-3; tentatively, D is TRBD1 (5 bases). The V gene's germline CDR1 is ENHRY and CDR2 SYGVKD. The CDR3 runs 13 residues. Trimming removed 3 bases at V and 8 bases at J, with 10 bases between. CDR3 protein: CAISDGGHEKLFF. The CDR3 DNA reads TGTGCCATCAGTGATGGGGGTCACGAAAAACTGTTTTTT.

This clonotype was seen a handful of times. The CDR3 DNA reads as TGCGCCAGCAGCCATTACGGGCGGGACTCTGGAAACACCATATATTTT. Amino acids: CASSHYGRDSGNTIYF. V gene TRBV4-1 combines with J gene TRBJ1-3; unclear D gene. Germline V lookup: CDR1 MGHRA, CDR2 YSYEKL. V was pared by 3 bases and J by 0 bases, with 12 bases between. This CDR3 has 16 residues.

The gene calls are TRBV7-3 and TRBJ2-6, with D uncertain. With 5 bases removed from V and 2 bases from J, the gap between germline ends came to 13 bases. The germline V gene has CDR1 SGHTA and CDR2 FQGTGA. This CDR3 comprises 16 residues. CDR3 loop: CASSPPGGAGANVLTF. CDR3 DNA: TGTGCCAGCAGCCCCCCAGGCGGTGCTGGGGCCAACGTCCTGACTTTC.

The gene calls are TRBV25-1 and TRBJ1-4, with TRBD1 matching 8 bases. Germline V gene data show CDR1 as MGHDK and CDR2 as SYGVNS. The CDR3 totals 15 residues. The J segment lost 5 bases and the V segment lost 5 bases, leaving 7 bases of the junction unmatched. The CDR3 reads CASSMGQEINEKLFF. The CDR3 DNA reads as TGTGCCAGCAGTATGGGACAGGAGATCAATGAAAAACTGTTTTTT.

The chain couples TRBV5-1 to TRBJ2-5; 12 bases agree with TRBD2. CDR3 length: 16 residues. Per the germline V gene, CDR1 is SGHRS and CDR2 is YFSETQ. V was pared by 2 bases and J by 2 bases, with 4 bases of the junction left unmatched. The CDR3 coding sequence is TGCGCCAGCAGCTTTGGACTAGCGGGGTCGCAAGAGACCCAGTACTTC. Its translation is CASSFGLAGSQETQYF.

V and J are TRBV20-1 and TRBJ1-2, with 8 bases fitting TRBD1. Germline trimming cut 7 bases from V and 8 bases from J; bases unmatched to any gene: 9. Germline lookup yields CDR1 DFQATT and CDR2 SNEGSKA (reference sequence). This CDR3 has 12 residues. For the CDR3, the DNA is TGCAGTGGCACGACAGGGGATGGAGGCTACACCTTC. It yields the protein CSGTTGDGGYTF.

In this sample, this clonotype turned up a few times. The V call is TRBV27, the J call TRBJ2-3; D gene ambiguous. The CDR3 runs 13 residues. The germline CDR1 and CDR2 sequences are MNHEY and SMNVEV (reference sequence). V gave up 8 bases and J gave up 2 bases, with 11 bases separating them. The CDR3 loop is CASSQMHTDTQYF. As DNA, the CDR3 is TGTGCCAGCTCGCAGATGCACACAGATACGCAGTATTTT.

This clonotype came up a few times. The rearrangement uses TRBV7-2 and TRBJ2-1; the match to TRBD2 covers 9 bases. The V segment lost 1 base and the J segment 8 bases; nucleotides outside the gene matches: 6. This CDR3 is built from 15 residues. From germline, CDR1 is SGHTA and CDR2 FQGNSA. The CDR3 here is CASSLEGGGAYEQFF. The CDR3 DNA reads TGTGCCAGCAGCTTAGAGGGCGGGGGGGCCTATGAGCAGTTCTTC. The full variable domain, completed using reference TRBV7-2 and TRBJ2-1, is GAGVSQSPSNKVTEKGKDVELRCDPISGHTALYWYRQSLGQGLEFLIYFQGNSAPDKSGLPSDRFSAERTGGSVSTLTIQRTQQEDSAVYLCASSLEGGGAYEQFFGPGTRLTVL.

This clonotype was observed a handful of times. The chain employs TRBV3-1 and TRBJ2-3, with D possibly being TRBD1 or TRBD2 (6 bases each). The V gene lost 8 bases and the J gene lost 2 bases, with 14 bases spanning the gap. This CDR3 has 14 residues. In germline, CDR1 is LGHDT, CDR2 YNNKEL (reference sequence). The CDR3 is CASQGGLYTDTQYF. CDR3 in DNA: TGTGCCAGCCAAGGGGGACTTTACACAGATACGCAGTATTTT.

This clonotype showed up just a few times. The rearrangement joins TRBV4-1 to TRBJ2-5; weak D call: TRBD1 (5 bases). The DNA end favors TRBJ2-7, so the J call may be wrong. CDR1 is MGHRA, CDR2 YSYEKL, per germline. The CDR3 sequence is 14 residues long. The CDR3 loop is CASSQVRGIYEQYF. CDR3 bases: TGCGCCAGCAGCCAAGTTAGGGGAATCTACGAGCAGTACTTC.

The chain has TRBV25-1 and TRBJ1-1; 7 bases match TRBD1. The germline gives CDR1 MGHDK, CDR2 SYGVNS. Trimming took 1 base from V and 6 from J; bases not matched to a gene: 2. There are 13 residues in the CDR3. The CDR3 DNA reads as TGTGCCAGCAGTGAATCTCAGGGGGCTGAAGCTTTCTTT. Translated: CASSESQGAEAFF.

A remark on this clonotype: This may be a read error, as it is one base from a much larger clone. The CDR3 DNA follows: TGTGCCGGCAGCTCGTTAGGCGATGAAAAACTGTTTTTT. Its translation: CAGSSLGDEKLFF. The chain is built from TRBV28 and TRBJ1-4; D remains unclear. Germline CDR1 and CDR2: MDHEN and SYDVKM. This CDR3 region has 13 residues. Full variable domain (missing parts from reference TRBV28 and TRBJ1-4): DVKVTQSSRYLVKRTGEKVFLECVQDMDHENMFWYRQDPGLGLRLIYFSYDVKMKEKGDIPEGYSVSREKKERFSLILESASTNQTSMYLCAGSSLGDEKLFFGSGTQLSVL.

In this sample, this clonotype turned up a few times. The genes are TRBV15 and TRBJ2-6; perhaps TRBD2 as D (6 bases). Trimming shortened V by 1 base and J by 2 bases, and 18 bases separated the two germline ends. This CDR3 comprises 19 residues. Germline values: CDR1 LNHNV, CDR2 YYDKDF (reference sequence). The CDR3 protein is CATSRVSKFGTAGANVLTF. CDR3 nucleotide sequence: TGTGCCACCAGCAGAGTCTCTAAATTCGGGACTGCTGGGGCCAACGTCCTGACTTTC.

The chain recombines TRBV9 with TRBJ2-2; D is unclear. Per the germline V gene, CDR1 is SGDLS and CDR2 is YYNGEE. The CDR3 is 14 amino acids. V lost 0 bases and J 6 bases, leaving 9 bases between the germline ends. The CDR3 nucleotides are TGTGCCAGCAGCGTAGGCCCGGGTGCCGGGGAGCTGTTTTTT. The encoded protein is CASSVGPGAGELFF.

In its sample, this clonotype was seen a few times. A read error may account for a junction end that differs from germline. This chain links TRBV20-1 with TRBJ1-4, with D perhaps TRBD1 (5 bases). The CDR3 is 13 residues long. Per germline, CDR1 DFQATT and CDR2 SNEGSKA (reference sequence). CDR3 in amino acids: CSPRDRGTGKLFF. DNA of the CDR3: TGCAGTCCTAGGGATCGGGGCACTGGAAAACTGTTTTTT.

This clonotype occurred a few times. The genes are TRBV9 and TRBJ2-1, with TRBD1 as a possible D gene (6 bases). CDR1 SGDLS and CDR2 YYNGEE come from the germline V gene. This CDR3 has 18 residues. Trimming left V 0 bases short and J 6 bases short, with 22 bases between. CDR3 sequence: CASSVAYVGRGISNEQFF. CDR3 nucleotide sequence: TGTGCCAGCAGCGTAGCGTATGTGGGCAGGGGAATAAGCAATGAGCAGTTCTTC.

This clonotype occurred a few times. The V call is TRBV10-3, the J call TRBJ2-5; no definite D call. Germline V lookup: CDR1 ENHRY, CDR2 SYGVKD. V was clipped by 0 bases and J by 4 bases, with 12 bases between them. The CDR3 runs to 15 residues. CDR3 sequence reads: CAISESRKGRETQYF. The DNA for the CDR3 is TGTGCCATCAGTGAGTCGAGGAAAGGACGAGAGACCCAGTACTTC.

This clonotype was detected ten times or more. This chain joins TRBV2 and TRBJ2-7; perhaps D is TRBD1 or TRBD2 (5 bases each). V shed 7 bases and J shed 6 bases, with 16 bases lying between them. This CDR3 is built from 13 residues. The germline gives CDR1 SNHLY, CDR2 FYNNEI. Here the CDR3 DNA reads TGTGCCAGCATGAAAGAAGGGGCGGGCGAGCAGTACTTC. Its protein product is CASMKEGAGEQYF.